A single sample gave rise to the 10 T cell receptor beta chains below, sequenced in a study of blood T cell repertoires in COVID-19 (dated by TCRdb to the early 2020s). Library generation was performed with the immunoSEQ multiplex PCR assay. TCRdb stores this immuneACCESS table with in-frame sequences only. Part of the clones is absent; in the studies checked, under half of the shortfall reflects unresolved V genes, and no reason is known for the rest. Present in this sample are 80,000 to 130,000 clones, just over 90% of which were seen just once. The ten most abundant clones make up roughly 0.97% of the sample. The sequenced material came from peripheral blood. The source of these receptors is a man in his 60s with acute or convalescent COVID-19.

The chain uses TRBV2 and TRBJ1-2, with 12 nucleotides matching TRBD1. The ends lost 6 bases at V and 2 bases at J; junction bases unmatched: 4. The germline CDR1 and CDR2 sequences are SNHLY and FYNNEI. The CDR3 covers 15 residues. DNA of the CDR3: TGTGCCAGCAGACCCGGGACAGGGGGCAACTATGGCTACACCTTC. Residues: CASRPGTGGNYGYTF.

This chain uses TRBV29-1 with TRBJ1-2, with D unclear. V gave up 3 bases and J gave up 4 bases, with 18 bases separating them. The CDR3 spans 15 residues. CDR1 is SQVTM, CDR2 ANQGSEA, per germline. The CDR3 nucleotides are TGCAGCGTTGAGAACAGCCTCCCAGACCTCTATGGCTACACCTTC. Translation: CSVENSLPDLYGYTF.

The J gene is TRBJ1-2, the V gene TRBV19, with 7 bases identical to TRBD1. Germline values: CDR1 LNHDA, CDR2 SQIVND (reference sequence). The CDR3 is made up of 14 amino acids. The V segment lost 4 bases and the J segment 4 bases; nucleotides outside the gene matches: 6. CDR3 region: CASSSLQGIYGYTF. The CDR3 DNA is TGTGCCAGTAGTAGTTTACAGGGGATCTATGGCTACACCTTC. Using reference TRBV19 and TRBJ1-2 for the parts outside the CDR3, the full variable domain is DGGITQSPKYLFRKEGQNVTLSCEQNLNHDAMYWYRQDPGQGLRLIYYSQIVNDFQKGDIAEGYSVSREKKESFPLTVTSAQKNPTAFYLCASSSLQGIYGYTFGSGTRLTVV.

The rearrangement joins TRBV2 to TRBJ2-5, with D perhaps TRBD1 (5 bases). The V end was cut by 8 bases, the J end by 5 bases, with 15 bases between. CDR3 size: 13 residues. The germline gives CDR1 SNHLY, CDR2 FYNNEI. CDR3 DNA sequence: TGTGCCAGCGTCTTCAGGGTAGGGGAGACCCAGTACTTC. Translating gives CASVFRVGETQYF.

The chain couples TRBV5-1 to TRBJ2-1; 10 nucleotides align to TRBD2. This CDR3 comprises 16 residues. Germline CDR1 and CDR2: SGHRS and YFSETQ. V lost 0 bases, J lost 2 bases, and 2 bases stayed unmatched. CDR3 amino acids: CASSLVLAGTYNEQFF. CDR3 coding DNA: TGCGCCAGCAGCTTGGTACTAGCGGGAACCTACAATGAGCAGTTCTTC.

The chain employs TRBV24-1 and TRBJ1-1; tentatively, D is TRBD1 (5 bases). The CDR3 loop spans 12 amino acids. Trimming pared 7 bases from V and 3 bases from J, leaving 8 bases between. The germline V gene has CDR1 KGHDR and CDR2 SFDVKD. CDR3 sequence (DNA): TGTGCCACCAGAGGGGCGGACACTGAAGCTTTCTTT. Translated, it gives CATRGADTEAFF.

V and J are TRBV19 and TRBJ2-3; 7 bases align to TRBD2. The V gene end was trimmed by 6 bases and the J gene end by 2 bases; junction bases not matched to a gene: 11. CDR1 and CDR2 from the germline V gene are LNHDA and SQIVND (reference sequence). The CDR3 is 16 amino acids. CDR3 sequence (DNA): TGTGCCAGTAGACCTGGATGGGAGGGCTACACAGATACGCAGTATTTT. It encodes CASRPGWEGYTDTQYF.

The chain recombines TRBV30 with TRBJ1-6; a weak D match, TRBD1 (5 bases). Germline CDR1 reads GTSNPN; CDR2 reads SVGIG (reference sequence). V was pared by 0 bases and J by 3 bases, with 9 bases between. The CDR3 is 15 amino acids. Here the CDR3 DNA reads TGTGCCTGGAGTGTACGGGGGGGCTATAATTCACCCCTCCACTTT. It specifies CAWSVRGGYNSPLHF.

The chain uses TRBV7-8 and TRBJ1-2; no clear D gene. The CDR3 consists of 15 residues. Germline V gene data show CDR1 as SGHVS and CDR2 as FQNEAQ. The ends were cut back, 1 base at V and 0 bases at J, with 9 bases in the middle. The CDR3 spells CASSLDGITNYGYTF. CDR3 DNA sequence: TGTGCCAGCAGCTTAGATGGCATCACTAACTATGGCTACACCTTC.

This clone was detected once. J is TRBJ1-2 and V is TRBV12-3 or TRBV12-4; the match to TRBD1 covers 8 bases. The CDR3 extends over 11 amino acids. With V trimmed by 6 bases and J by 7 bases, 1 base remained unmatched. The CDR3 sequence: CASRDRGGYTF. As DNA, the CDR3 is TGTGCCAGCAGAGACAGGGGTGGCTACACCTTC.